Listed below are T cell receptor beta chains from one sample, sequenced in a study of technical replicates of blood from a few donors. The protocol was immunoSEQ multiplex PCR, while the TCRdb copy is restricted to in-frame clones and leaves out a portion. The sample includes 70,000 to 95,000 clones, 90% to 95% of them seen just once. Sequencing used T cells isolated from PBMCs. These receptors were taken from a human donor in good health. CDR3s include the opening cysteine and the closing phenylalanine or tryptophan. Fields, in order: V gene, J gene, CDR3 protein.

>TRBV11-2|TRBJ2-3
CASSLDPDTQTQYF
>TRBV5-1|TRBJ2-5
CASSSLDRSGGTQYF
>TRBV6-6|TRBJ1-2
CASSYTQGVYGYTF
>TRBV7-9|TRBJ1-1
CASSRGQTEGTEAFF
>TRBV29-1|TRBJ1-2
CSVWGRRDTNYGYTF
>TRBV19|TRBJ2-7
CASSQGPSARSEQYF
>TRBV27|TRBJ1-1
CASSFYQNTEAFF
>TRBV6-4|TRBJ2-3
CASSRLAGADTDTQYF
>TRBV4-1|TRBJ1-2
CASSQVWPPGQGTSNYGYTF
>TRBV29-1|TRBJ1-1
CSVVGRMNTEAFF
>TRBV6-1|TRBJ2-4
CASSERGGSGAKNIQYF
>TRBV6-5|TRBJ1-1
CASSRGNTEAFF